This is a list of T cell receptor beta chains from one sample in a study of post-analysis software for immune sequencing data. TCRdb ran MiXCR on the PCR reads and lists one entry per CDR3 protein. The top ten hold 3.4% of the sample, which has about 200,000 distinct CDR3 sequences, over 25% seen once. The sequenced sample consisted of blood. The receptors derive from a girl aged 2-17 years with multiple sclerosis. The conserved cysteine and the conserved F or W are not part of the CDR3 here. Fields, in order: V gene, CDR3 length, clone size, CDR3 protein. Clone sizes are given selectively: once, few, many, or a class where the clone is expanded.

v_call: TRBV29-1
cdr3_length: 11
clone_size: many
cdr3_aa: SVEGPNQETQY

v_call: TRBV28
cdr3_length: 15
clone_size: NA
cdr3_aa: ASSLTVEGASTGELF

v_call: TRBV29-1
cdr3_length: 11
clone_size: many
cdr3_aa: SVGGRANYEQY

v_call: TRBV28
cdr3_length: 15
clone_size: many
cdr3_aa: ASSSTEDRGFGYGYT

v_call: TRBV2
cdr3_length: 12
clone_size: once
cdr3_aa: ASKEGGGTDTQY

v_call: TRBV12-3/TRBV12-4
cdr3_length: 10
clone_size: many
cdr3_aa: ASSSEQGTQY

v_call: TRBV12-3/TRBV12-4
cdr3_length: 10
clone_size: many
cdr3_aa: ASSLIWHEQY

v_call: TRBV4-1
cdr3_length: 14
clone_size: many
cdr3_aa: ASSPRASGRPYEQY

v_call: TRBV5-1
cdr3_length: 15
clone_size: NA
cdr3_aa: ASSLASGSASGNTIY

v_call: TRBV7-2
cdr3_length: 12
clone_size: many
cdr3_aa: ASSVSGVGDIQY

v_call: TRBV29-1
cdr3_length: 14
clone_size: many
cdr3_aa: SVRESGTGYDQPQH

v_call: TRBV28
cdr3_length: 13
clone_size: NA
cdr3_aa: ASSSLDSRGGGYT

v_call: TRBV7-2
cdr3_length: 13
clone_size: NA
cdr3_aa: ASSRASAGSYEQY

v_call: TRBV11-2
cdr3_length: 14
clone_size: many
cdr3_aa: ASSNYRTALGETQY

v_call: TRBV18
cdr3_length: 13
clone_size: many
cdr3_aa: ASSPGTLPGETQY

v_call: TRBV29-1
cdr3_length: 12
clone_size: many
cdr3_aa: SVVSGASTDTQY

v_call: TRBV13
cdr3_length: 10
clone_size: few
cdr3_aa: ASSLGQTFLH

v_call: TRBV28
cdr3_length: 10
clone_size: NA
cdr3_aa: ASNRLYSPLH

v_call: TRBV6-1
cdr3_length: 11
clone_size: many
cdr3_aa: ASKGNSFYEQY

v_call: TRBV16
cdr3_length: 13
clone_size: NA
cdr3_aa: ASSQPSQAYQPQH

v_call: TRBV3-1
cdr3_length: 12
clone_size: many
cdr3_aa: ASSQGASGQPQH

v_call: TRBV7-9
cdr3_length: 14
clone_size: NA
cdr3_aa: ASSFHREDSGNTIY

v_call: TRBV12-3/TRBV12-4
cdr3_length: 14
clone_size: once
cdr3_aa: ASSLRPGLAVREQF

v_call: TRBV29-1
cdr3_length: 10
clone_size: NA
cdr3_aa: SVAGRTYEQY

v_call: TRBV9
cdr3_length: 13
clone_size: NA
cdr3_aa: ASSVETAYYNEQY

v_call: TRBV5-1
cdr3_length: 12
clone_size: many
cdr3_aa: ASSSGRGTDTQY

v_call: TRBV5-4
cdr3_length: 16
clone_size: NA
cdr3_aa: ASSPPGTSGGATDTQY

v_call: TRBV6-1
cdr3_length: 11
clone_size: few
cdr3_aa: ASNKGAMYEQY

v_call: TRBV5-1
cdr3_length: 12
clone_size: NA
cdr3_aa: ASSLGQGWTEAF

v_call: TRBV6-6
cdr3_length: 15
clone_size: few
cdr3_aa: ASSYSPPGLADSEQY

v_call: TRBV20-1
cdr3_length: 12
clone_size: many
cdr3_aa: SARADRAAYEQY

v_call: TRBV6-5
cdr3_length: 13
clone_size: NA
cdr3_aa: ASSRYPTGNYGYT

v_call: TRBV20-1
cdr3_length: 14
clone_size: NA
cdr3_aa: SARDQRALGANVPT

v_call: TRBV11-2
cdr3_length: 14
clone_size: NA
cdr3_aa: ASSSLGGGAYNEQF

v_call: TRBV12-3/TRBV12-4
cdr3_length: 13
clone_size: many
cdr3_aa: ASSRGQTSQETQY

v_call: TRBV13
cdr3_length: 11
clone_size: few
cdr3_aa: ASSTDRNTEAF

v_call: TRBV30
cdr3_length: 11
clone_size: NA
cdr3_aa: AWSVREDQPQH

v_call: TRBV24-1
cdr3_length: 13
clone_size: NA
cdr3_aa: ATSESGRAYNEQF

v_call: TRBV14
cdr3_length: 11
clone_size: NA
cdr3_aa: ASSQQGAQTQY

v_call: TRBV5-1
cdr3_length: 11
clone_size: few
cdr3_aa: ASSPNTRETQY

v_call: TRBV2
cdr3_length: 13
clone_size: NA
cdr3_aa: ASRPSGTSGDTQY

v_call: TRBV29-1
cdr3_length: 12
clone_size: many
cdr3_aa: SVEDEAATDTQY

v_call: TRBV7-8
cdr3_length: 13
clone_size: NA
cdr3_aa: ASSGGTASNYGYT

v_call: TRBV25-1
cdr3_length: 15
clone_size: few
cdr3_aa: ASSANSRDRSNQPQH

v_call: TRBV3-1
cdr3_length: 12
clone_size: few
cdr3_aa: ASRNRDRVSPLH

v_call: TRBV5-1
cdr3_length: 14
clone_size: NA
cdr3_aa: ASNSDPTGLGTEAF

v_call: TRBV18
cdr3_length: 10
clone_size: NA
cdr3_aa: ASSPGTGSAT

v_call: TRBV29-1
cdr3_length: 11
clone_size: many
cdr3_aa: SDTHGGDYEQY

v_call: TRBV7-2
cdr3_length: 13
clone_size: many
cdr3_aa: ASSLVGQGQRPQH

v_call: TRBV2
cdr3_length: 11
clone_size: few
cdr3_aa: ASSRDINYGYT

v_call: TRBV20-1
cdr3_length: 12
clone_size: few
cdr3_aa: SASSQPGSGGYT

v_call: TRBV3-1
cdr3_length: 14
clone_size: NA
cdr3_aa: ASSQEQKRAGNTIY

v_call: TRBV20-1
cdr3_length: 11
clone_size: NA
cdr3_aa: SARTANTGELF

v_call: TRBV12-3/TRBV12-4
cdr3_length: 10
clone_size: NA
cdr3_aa: ASRLRGSPLH

v_call: TRBV18
cdr3_length: 12
clone_size: NA
cdr3_aa: ASSPCPEGPEAF